A single T cell receptor (beta chain) is shown here with its context. Its cognate antigen is unknown. The data are from a study of tumor and adjacent non-tumor tissue in lung cancer. Study summary: There were 11 to 13 adenocarcinoma, a couple of squamous cell carcinoma and 1 small cell lung cancer cases. Samples averaged around 4.2 million productive TCRbeta reads each. Whole-study findings and limits: Top 100 clones took a larger repertoire share in normal lung. Significantly higher TCR diversity was found in tumor than normal lung.

Germline loops: CDR1 MNHEY, CDR2 SVGAGI. This CDR3 comprises 17 residues. After removal of 0 bases from V and 9 bases from J, the junction contained 12 bases not matched to a gene. TCRbeta libraries were built with three rounds of nested PCR, modified from ARM-PCR. TCRdb ran MiXCR on the multiplex PCR reads and lists one entry per CDR3 protein. The table has some 95,000 distinct CDR3 sequences, 75% to 90% seen once. RNA was extracted from bulk tissue without any cell sorting. Distant lung tissue was collected more than 3 cm away from the tumor edge. This chain uses TRBV6-5 with TRBJ2-1; 9 bases match TRBD2. Sequenced material: distant non-tumor lung tissue. The receptor's source is a man aged 60-69 years with small cell lung cancer. CDR3 sequence (DNA): TGTGCCAGCAGTTACTCGGTCTGGGGACTAGCAGACAGTGAGCAGTTCTTC. This sequence encodes CASSYSVWGLADSEQFF.